These 4 T cell receptor beta chains were all obtained from the same sample, sequenced in a study of long-term antiretroviral therapy in people with HIV. The authors ran the immunoSEQ assay, v3.0, at survey level. Clones were sequenced by immunoSEQ multiplex PCR, and TCRdb holds only the in-frame ones, with some missing. The sample lists 29,000 or so clones; 95% were seen once. Specimen: unsorted PBMCs, collected 5.3 years after starting antiretroviral therapy. The receptors originated from a man aged 25 to 40 with HIV.

The rearrangement links TRBV6-1 to TRBJ2-7; 7 nucleotides line up with TRBD1. The CDR3 runs 15 residues. V lost 4 bases and J lost 0; bases outside the gene matches: 6. Germline CDR1 and CDR2: MNHNS and SASEGT. DNA of the CDR3: TGTGCCAGCAGTGTGACCGGGACAGACTCCTACGAGCAGTACTTC. This translates into CASSVTGTDSYEQYF.

The V and J genes are TRBV6-6 and TRBJ2-4, with D perhaps TRBD1 or TRBD2 (5 bases each). This CDR3 comprises 15 residues. Germline CDR1 is MNHNY and CDR2 is SVGAGI (reference sequence). The V end lost 2 bases, the J end lost 6 bases, and 14 bases lay between the germline ends. The CDR3 bases are TGTGCCAGCAGTTACAGTTTTGGTGGGGGAAACATTCAGTACTTC. Its protein product is CASSYSFGGGNIQYF.

This chain joins TRBV6-1 and TRBJ2-1; 10 bases align to TRBD2. The V gene's germline CDR1 is MNHNS and CDR2 SASEGT. The CDR3 spans 15 residues. V lost 2 bases and J lost 7; bases outside the gene matches: 5. DNA for the CDR3: TGTGCCAGCAGTGAAAAATTAGCGGGAGGTAATGAGCAGTTCTTC. It codes for CASSEKLAGGNEQFF.

The rearrangement uses TRBV6-8 and TRBJ1-5, with D tentatively TRBD1 (6 bases). Germline V gene sequence: CDR1 MNHGY, CDR2 SAAAGT. The CDR3 loop spans 18 amino acids. Trimming took 6 bases from V and 2 from J, leaving 23 bases between them. The CDR3 nucleotides read TGTGCCAGCAGAAGATGTCGGGGGGCGGAGAATTGCAATCAGCCCCAGCATTTT. It is translated as CASRRCRGAENCNQPQHF.